This TCR beta chain was profiled in a study of T cell responses to AZD1222 COVID-19 vaccine. TCRdb keeps only in-frame clones here, not all; method: immunoSEQ multiplex PCR. Counted here are tens of thousands of clones, 79% occurring once; the ten biggest clones make up 20% to 25%. This CDR3 is built from 13 residues. The V gene lost 5 bases and the J gene lost 4 bases, with 8 bases spanning the gap. Germline values: CDR1 LNHDA, CDR2 SQIVND (reference sequence). This chain uses TRBV19 with TRBJ1-4; D remains ambiguous. This sequence was found in an adult in good health. Sequences were derived from peripheral blood, sampled on day 0 of MenACWY control vaccination. The CDR3 sequence: CASSPADNEKLFF. The CDR3, as DNA: TGTGCCAGTAGTCCCGCCGATAATGAAAAACTGTTTTTT.